This TCR beta chain was recovered during a study of early T cells in non-severe SARS-CoV-2 infection. This CDR3 region has 13 residues. Germline V gives CDR1 LGHNA, CDR2 YNFKEQ. The V end lost 3 bases, the J end lost 3 bases, and 9 bases lay between the germline ends. TCRdb reanalysed the 5' RACE reads using MiXCR and keeps one entry per CDR3 protein. Seen here are around 25,000 distinct CDR3 sequences, about 4% observed once, and the top ten hold about 9.3%. The table lists this clonotype with many counts. The sequence was obtained from an adult who was a healthcare worker with PCR-confirmed SARS-CoV-2 infection or an uninfected control (not recorded which). V and J are TRBV4-2 and TRBJ2-7; D ambiguous. The sample taken for sequencing was whole blood. The CDR3 bases are TGTGCCAGCAGCCACCCCTCTGGCTACGAGCAGTACTTC. This codes for CASSHPSGYEQYF.